This T cell receptor beta chain derives from a study of regulatory T cells in long-lasting Graves disease. Specified time point: newly diagnosed GD, antithyroid drugs for less than 3 months. Researchers made the TCR library from RNA that was extracted from PBMCs. Enrollment of patients was through an endocrinology department in Xi'an, China. This CDR3 has 13 residues. Germline CDR1 and CDR2: GTSNPN and SVGIG (reference sequence). Trimming left V 0 bases short and J 0 bases short, with 4 bases between. Ten or more counts support this clonotype. Its antigen is unidentified. Study-wide results and limits: Persistent disease was associated with favored TRBV28 usage and with favored use of TRBJ1-2 and TRBJ2-5. Persistent Graves' patients showed a TCR diversity that was lower than that of newly diagnosed ones.

Relying on iRepertoire HTBI primers and Arm-PCR of CDR3 regions, the team built TCR beta libraries. MiXCR was run by TCRdb on the multiplex PCR reads, yielding one entry per CDR3 protein. The table includes about 620,000 distinct CDR3 sequences, approximately 15% detected once. The sample also formed part of further work on T cells in Graves' hyperthyroidism and ophthalmopathy. That report adds: Across 18 months, stable Graves' hyperthyroidism was marked by no progression to ophthalmopathy.

The gene calls are TRBV30 and TRBJ2-3; no reliable D call. The sequence was obtained from a woman in her twenties or thirties with Graves disease. The material sequenced was peripheral blood mononuclear cells (PBMCs), taken at new diagnosis, from a patient treated with antithyroid drugs. The chain's CDR3 is CAWSVGSTDTQYF. CDR3 DNA: TGTGCCTGGAGTGTAGGCAGCACAGATACGCAGTATTTT.